This TCR beta chain is from a study of T cell changes during pregnancy in multiple sclerosis. The CDR3 is 14 residues long. Between the trimmed V and J ends, which lost 2 bases and 1 base, there was a span of 9 bases. CDR1 and CDR2 from the germline V gene are MNHEY and SVGAGI. Using immunoSEQ multiplex PCR, the repertoire was profiled, and TCRdb retains in-frame clones only, with some absent. Among about 44,000 clones listed, approximately 92% were seen once. Sequencing was performed on CD4+ T cells from peripheral blood mononuclear cells, taken in the first trimester of pregnancy. This TCR derives from a female donor with multiple sclerosis, enrolled in a pregnancy study. The chain is built from TRBV6-5 and TRBJ2-7, with a tentative D call TRBD1 (5 bases). For the CDR3, the DNA is TGTGCCAGCAGTTACATGGGGCATTCCTACGAGCAGTACTTC. Translation gives CASSYMGHSYEQYF.